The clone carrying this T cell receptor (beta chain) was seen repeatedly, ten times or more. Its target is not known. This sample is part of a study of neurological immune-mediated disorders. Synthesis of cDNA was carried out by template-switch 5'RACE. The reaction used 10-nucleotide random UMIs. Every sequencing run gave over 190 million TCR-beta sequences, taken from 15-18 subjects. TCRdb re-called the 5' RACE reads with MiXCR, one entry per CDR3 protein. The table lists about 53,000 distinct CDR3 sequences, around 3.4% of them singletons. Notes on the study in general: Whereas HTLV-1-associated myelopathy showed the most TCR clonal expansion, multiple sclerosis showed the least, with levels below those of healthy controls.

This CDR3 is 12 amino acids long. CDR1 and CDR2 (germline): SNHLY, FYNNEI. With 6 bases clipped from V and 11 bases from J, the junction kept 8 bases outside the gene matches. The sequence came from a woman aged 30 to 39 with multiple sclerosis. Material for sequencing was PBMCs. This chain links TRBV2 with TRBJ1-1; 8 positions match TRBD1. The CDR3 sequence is CASRTDRVRAFF. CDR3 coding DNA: TGTGCCAGCAGGACGGACAGGGTTCGGGCTTTCTTT. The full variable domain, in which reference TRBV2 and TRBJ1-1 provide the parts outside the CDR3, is EPEVTQTPSHQVTQMGQEVILRCVPISNHLYFYWYRQILGQKVEFLVSFYNNEISEKSEIFDDQFSVERPDGSNFTLKIRSTKLEDSAMYFCASRTDRVRAFFGQGTRLTVV.